The present TCR beta chain was sequenced within a study of long-term antiretroviral therapy in people with HIV. Post-ART PBMC samples numbered at least two per donor, and pre-ART ones at least one. Cryopreserved PBMC samples of about 0.85-11 million cells were used for DNA extraction. Samples were assayed with immunoSEQ v3.0 at survey level. The assay was immunoSEQ multiplex PCR, and TCRdb's table has in-frame clones only and misses some. The sample lists 24,000 or so clones; over 80% were seen once. The input for sequencing was unsorted PBMCs, taken roughly 4.1 years after starting antiretroviral therapy. The sequence came from a man aged 25 to 40 with HIV.

The CDR3 reads CASSPPGTGNTIYF. DNA for the CDR3: TGTGCCAGCTCACCACCGGGGACTGGAAACACCATATATTTT. The chain couples TRBV18 to TRBJ1-3, with D unclear. Germline V CDR1 and CDR2: KGHSH, LQKENI. The CDR3 spans 14 residues. Trimming left V 0 bases short and J 2 bases short, with 5 bases between.